This TCR beta chain emerged from a study of T cell repertoires in cytomegalovirus infection. TCRdb reanalysed the reads using MiXCR and keeps one entry per CDR3 protein. The repertoire has some 350,000 distinct CDR3 sequences, approximately 35% of them found once; the top ten carry roughly 13%. Of note for this clonotype: Its matching antigen is unknown.

V lost 3 bases and J 12 bases, leaving 21 bases between the germline ends. Germline lookup yields CDR1 SNHLY and CDR2 FYNNEI. This CDR3 is 15 amino acids long. Source: cultured PBMCs, taken from culture after CMV antigen stimulation. This chain uses TRBV2 with TRBJ2-1; D might be TRBD1 (5 bases). The clonotype was recovered from a human donor in good health (CMV status not recorded). Some clones in this sample may be carry-over from other donors' samples. The CDR3, as DNA: TGTGCCAGCAGTGAGACGCTTGCAGGGTCGGGTGTGCAGTTCTTC. Its protein product is CASSETLAGSGVQFF.